The sequence of this T cell receptor beta chain was determined in a study of cytomegalovirus exposure and HLA in healthy donors. The PCR was carried out with 60 Vbeta primers and 13 Jbeta primers. Assay: immunoSEQ multiplex PCR; the TCRdb copy retains only in-frame clones and omits some. The sample holds 65,000 to 90,000 clones, 65% to 80% seen once. Findings and limits, study-wide: Later genetic work tied a missense DCLRE1C variant to beta-chain V and J trimming. Some V segments, TRBV6-2 and TRBV6-3 among them, were indistinguishable and were therefore excluded. By a later analysis, the bulk of CMV-associated TCR beta chains appeared HLA-restricted. Investigators reported fewer than 200 TCR beta chains as tied to cytomegalovirus.

About this clone itself: Its matching antigen is unknown.

The CDR3 extends over 14 amino acids. V gave up 1 base and J gave up 9 bases; unmatched junction bases: 7. Per germline, CDR1 LNHNV and CDR2 YYDKDF (reference sequence). The J gene is TRBJ2-3, the V gene TRBV15; 7 bases line up with TRBD2. The specimen sequenced was PBMCs. The TCR originated in a man in his 70s in good health and CMV-seronegative. This chain's CDR3 is CATSRVGGSETQYF. DNA for the CDR3: TGTGCCACCAGCAGAGTCGGCGGGAGCGAAACGCAGTATTTT.